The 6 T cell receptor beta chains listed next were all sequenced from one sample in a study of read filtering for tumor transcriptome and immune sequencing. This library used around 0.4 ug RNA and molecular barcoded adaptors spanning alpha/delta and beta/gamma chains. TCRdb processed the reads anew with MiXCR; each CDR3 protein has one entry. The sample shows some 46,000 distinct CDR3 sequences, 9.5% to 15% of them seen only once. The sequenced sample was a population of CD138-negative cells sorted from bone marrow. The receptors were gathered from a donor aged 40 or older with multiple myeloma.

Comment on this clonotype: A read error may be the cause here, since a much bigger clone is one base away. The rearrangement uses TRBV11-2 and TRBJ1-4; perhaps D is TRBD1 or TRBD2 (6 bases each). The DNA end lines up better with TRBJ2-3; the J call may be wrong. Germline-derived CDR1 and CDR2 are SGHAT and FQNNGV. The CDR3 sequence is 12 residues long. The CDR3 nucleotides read TGTGTCAGCAGCACAGTAGGGGGGTCGCAGTATTTT. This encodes CVSSTVGGSQYF.

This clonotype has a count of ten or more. In DNA, the CDR3 is TGTGCCAGCAGCTTCGCGGGAGGCCTCACAGATACGCAGTATTTT. Translation: CASSFAGGLTDTQYF. J is TRBJ2-3 and V is TRBV5-6, with TRBD2 matching 8 bases. The CDR3 runs 15 residues. The V gene's germline CDR1 is SGHDT and CDR2 YYEEEE. With V trimmed by 2 bases and J by 2 bases, 4 bases remained unmatched.

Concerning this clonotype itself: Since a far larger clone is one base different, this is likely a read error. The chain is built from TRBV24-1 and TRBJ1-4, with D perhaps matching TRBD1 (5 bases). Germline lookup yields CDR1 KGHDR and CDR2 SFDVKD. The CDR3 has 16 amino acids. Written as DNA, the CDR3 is TGTGCCACCAGTGGGAGGGGACTAGCGGGAACGGATACGCTGTATTTT. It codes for CATSGRGLAGTDTLYF.

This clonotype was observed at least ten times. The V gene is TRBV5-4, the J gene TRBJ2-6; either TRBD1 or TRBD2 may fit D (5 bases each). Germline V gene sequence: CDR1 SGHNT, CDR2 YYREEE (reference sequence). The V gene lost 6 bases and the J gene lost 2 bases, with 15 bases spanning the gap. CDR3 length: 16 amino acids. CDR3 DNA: TGTGCCAGCACCCTTGGGACCGGTGCTGGGGCCAACGTCCTGACTTTC. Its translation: CASTLGTGAGANVLTF.

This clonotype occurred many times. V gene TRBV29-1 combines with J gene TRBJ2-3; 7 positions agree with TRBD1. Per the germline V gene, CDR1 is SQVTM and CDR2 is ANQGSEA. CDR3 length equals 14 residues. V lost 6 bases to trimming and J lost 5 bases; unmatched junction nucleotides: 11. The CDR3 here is CSVEPTGAGDTQYF. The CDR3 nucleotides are TGCAGCGTCGAACCAACAGGGGCCGGAGATACGCAGTATTTT.

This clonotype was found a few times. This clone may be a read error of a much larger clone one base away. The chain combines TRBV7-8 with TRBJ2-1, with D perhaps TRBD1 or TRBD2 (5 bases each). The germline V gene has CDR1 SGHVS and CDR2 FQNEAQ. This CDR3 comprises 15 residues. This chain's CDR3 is CASSEGRSSYNGQFF. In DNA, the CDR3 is TGTGCCAGCAGTGAGGGGAGAAGCTCCTACAATGGGCAGTTCTTC.